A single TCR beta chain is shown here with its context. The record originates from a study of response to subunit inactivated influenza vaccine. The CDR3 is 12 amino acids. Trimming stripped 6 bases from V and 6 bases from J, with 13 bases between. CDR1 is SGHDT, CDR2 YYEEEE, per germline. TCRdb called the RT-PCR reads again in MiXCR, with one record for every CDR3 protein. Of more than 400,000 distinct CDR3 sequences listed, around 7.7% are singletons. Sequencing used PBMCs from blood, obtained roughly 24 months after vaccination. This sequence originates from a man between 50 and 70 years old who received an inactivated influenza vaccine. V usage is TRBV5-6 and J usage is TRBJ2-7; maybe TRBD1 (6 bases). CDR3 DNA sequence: TGTGCCAGCACCGGAAACAGGGTCGAGCAGTACTTC. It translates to CASTGNRVEQYF. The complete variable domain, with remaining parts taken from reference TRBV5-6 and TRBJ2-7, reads DAGVTQSPTHLIKTRGQQVTLRCSPKSGHDTVSWYQQALGQGPQFIFQYYEEEERQRGNFPDRFSGHQFPNYSSELNVNALLLGDSALYLCASTGNRVEQYFGPGTRLTVT.